This T cell receptor beta chain appears in the sequencing data of a study of early T cells in non-severe SARS-CoV-2 infection. Across the study: The sequenced material was bulk RNA from unsorted whole blood, and its chains were unpaired. Findings and caveats of the study: The VDJdb matching leaned toward anti-spike CD8 responses and overlooked private and CD4 specificities.

Comments on this clonotype: The antigen remains undetermined.

Researchers tagged individual cDNA molecules with unique molecular identifiers. TCRdb analysed the 5' RACE reads with MiXCR anew, one entry per CDR3 protein. The sample shows nearly 80,000 distinct CDR3 sequences, roughly 13% of them seen only once. The length of the CDR3 is 14 residues. Germline CDR1 is SEHNR and CDR2 is FQNEAQ (reference sequence). The V and J ends lost 1 base and 4 bases respectively, with 10 bases between them. V is TRBV7-9 and J is TRBJ1-2, with D perhaps matching TRBD1 (5 bases). The sequence was obtained from an adult who was a healthcare worker with PCR-confirmed SARS-CoV-2 infection or an uninfected control (not recorded which). Specimen: whole blood. DNA for the CDR3: TGTGCCAGCAGCTTAGTAGGGGTCCTCTATGGCTACACCTTC. It yields the protein CASSLVGVLYGYTF.